This TCR beta chain was recovered during a study of response to subunit inactivated influenza vaccine. The germline gives CDR1 LGHDT, CDR2 YNNKEL (reference sequence). Trimming took 4 bases from V and 4 from J; bases not matched to a gene: 9. The CDR3 covers 15 residues. General observations from the study: Authors suggested seasonal influenza vaccinations each recruit few new T cells.

MiXCR was run by TCRdb on the RT-PCR reads, yielding one entry per CDR3 protein. Counted here are about 150,000 distinct CDR3 sequences, about 10% occurring once; the ten biggest clones make up about 40%. This clonotype was detected a few times. The antigen is undetermined. The receptor comes from a man in his fifties or sixties who received an inactivated influenza vaccine. V is TRBV3-1 and J is TRBJ2-7, with 8 bases identical to TRBD1. Specimen: CD8+ T cells sorted from PBMCs, collected around 25 months after vaccination. The CDR3 spells CASSPLETGAYEQYF. The CDR3 DNA sequence: TGTGCCAGCAGCCCTCTTGAGACAGGGGCTTACGAGCAGTACTTC.